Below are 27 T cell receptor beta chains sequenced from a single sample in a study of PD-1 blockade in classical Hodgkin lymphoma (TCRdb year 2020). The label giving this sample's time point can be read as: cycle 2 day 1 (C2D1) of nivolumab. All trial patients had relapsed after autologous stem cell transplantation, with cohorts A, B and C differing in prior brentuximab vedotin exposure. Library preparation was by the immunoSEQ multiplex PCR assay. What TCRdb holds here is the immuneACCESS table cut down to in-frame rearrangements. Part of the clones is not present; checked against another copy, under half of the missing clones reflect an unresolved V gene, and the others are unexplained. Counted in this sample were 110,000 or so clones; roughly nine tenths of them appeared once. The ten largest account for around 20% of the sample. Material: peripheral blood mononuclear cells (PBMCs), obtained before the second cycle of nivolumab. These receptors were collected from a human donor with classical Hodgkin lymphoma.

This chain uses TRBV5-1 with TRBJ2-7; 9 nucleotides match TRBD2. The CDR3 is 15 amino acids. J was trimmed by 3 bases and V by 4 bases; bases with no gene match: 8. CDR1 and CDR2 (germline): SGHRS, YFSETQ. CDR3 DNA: TGCGCCAGCAGCCGCGGGAGGACTAGCGACTACGAGCAGTACTTC. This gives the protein CASSRGRTSDYEQYF. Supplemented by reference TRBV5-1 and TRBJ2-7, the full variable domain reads KAGVTQTPRYLIKTRGQQVTLSCSPISGHRSVSWYQQTPGQGLQFLFEYFSETQRNKGNFPGRFSGRQFSNSRSEMNVSTLELGDSALYLCASSRGRTSDYEQYFGPGTRLTVT.

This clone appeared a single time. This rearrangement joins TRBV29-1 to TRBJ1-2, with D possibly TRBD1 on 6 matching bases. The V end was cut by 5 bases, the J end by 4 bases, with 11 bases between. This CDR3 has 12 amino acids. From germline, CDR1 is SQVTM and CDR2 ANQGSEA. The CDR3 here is CSVSPDSYGYTF. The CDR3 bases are TGCAGCGTTAGCCCGGACAGCTATGGCTACACCTTC.

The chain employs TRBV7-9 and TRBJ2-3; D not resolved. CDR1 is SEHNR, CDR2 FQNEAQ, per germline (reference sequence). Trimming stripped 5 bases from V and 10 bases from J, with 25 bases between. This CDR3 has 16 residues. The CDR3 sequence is CASSPDTFVQQIAQYF. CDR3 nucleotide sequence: TGTGCCAGCAGCCCCGATACGTTCGTGCAGCAAATTGCGCAGTATTTT.

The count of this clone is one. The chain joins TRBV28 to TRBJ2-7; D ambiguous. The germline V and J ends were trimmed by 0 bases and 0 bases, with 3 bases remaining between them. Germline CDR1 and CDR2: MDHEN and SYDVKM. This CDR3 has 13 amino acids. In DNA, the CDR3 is TGTGCCAGCAGTTTATGGGCCTCCTACGAGCAGTACTTC. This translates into CASSLWASYEQYF.

The CDR3 here is CATSTLGVDYGYTF. DNA of the CDR3: TGTGCCACCAGCACTTTGGGGGTGGATTATGGCTACACCTTC. This chain links TRBV15 with TRBJ1-2, with a tentative D call TRBD1 (5 bases). V was shortened by 4 bases and J by 5 bases, with 14 bases between the two germline ends. The germline CDR1 and CDR2 sequences are LNHNV and YYDKDF (reference sequence). CDR3 size: 14 residues. The full variable domain, rest sourced from reference TRBV15 and TRBJ1-2, is DAMVIQNPRYQVTQFGKPVTLSCSQTLNHNVMYWYQQKSSQAPKLLFHYYDKDFNNEADTPDNFQSRRPNTSFCFLDIRSPGLGDTAMYLCATSTLGVDYGYTFGSGTRLTVV.

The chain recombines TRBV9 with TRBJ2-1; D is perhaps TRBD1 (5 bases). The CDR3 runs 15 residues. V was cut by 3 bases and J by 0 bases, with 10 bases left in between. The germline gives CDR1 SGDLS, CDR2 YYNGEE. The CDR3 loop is CASSALRGSYNEQFF. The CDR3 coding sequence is TGTGCCAGCAGCGCCCTAAGGGGCTCCTACAATGAGCAGTTCTTC.

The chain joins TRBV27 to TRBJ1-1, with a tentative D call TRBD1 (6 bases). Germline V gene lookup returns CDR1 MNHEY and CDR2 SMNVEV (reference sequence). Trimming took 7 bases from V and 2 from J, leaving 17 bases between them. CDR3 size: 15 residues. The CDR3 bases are TGTGCCAGCATGGACCTACAGGGCTTTAACACTGAAGCTTTCTTT. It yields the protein CASMDLQGFNTEAFF.

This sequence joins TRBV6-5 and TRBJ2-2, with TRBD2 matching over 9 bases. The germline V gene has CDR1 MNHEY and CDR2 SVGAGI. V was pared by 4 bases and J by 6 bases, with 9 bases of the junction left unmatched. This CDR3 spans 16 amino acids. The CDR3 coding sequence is TGTGCCAGCAGTTTCGGACTAGCGCGAGCGCCCGGGGAGCTGTTTTTT. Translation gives CASSFGLARAPGELFF.

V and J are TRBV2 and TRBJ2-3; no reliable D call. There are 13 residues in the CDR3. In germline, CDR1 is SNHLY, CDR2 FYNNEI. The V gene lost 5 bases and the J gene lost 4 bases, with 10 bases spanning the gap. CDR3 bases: TGTGCCAGCAGTATGTGGACGGCAGATACGCAGTATTTT. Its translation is CASSMWTADTQYF.

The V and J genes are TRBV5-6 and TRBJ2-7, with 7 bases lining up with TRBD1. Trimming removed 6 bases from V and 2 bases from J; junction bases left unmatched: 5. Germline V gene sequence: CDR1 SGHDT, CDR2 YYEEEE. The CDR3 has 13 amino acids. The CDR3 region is CASMGQPPYEQYF. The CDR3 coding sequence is TGTGCCAGCATGGGACAGCCTCCCTACGAGCAGTACTTC.

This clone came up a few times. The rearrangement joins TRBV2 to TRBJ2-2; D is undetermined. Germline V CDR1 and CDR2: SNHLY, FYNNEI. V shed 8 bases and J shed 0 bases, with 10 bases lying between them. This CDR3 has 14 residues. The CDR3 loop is CASGRTANTGELFF. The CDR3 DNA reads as TGTGCCAGCGGCAGAACTGCGAACACCGGGGAGCTGTTTTTT.

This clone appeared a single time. The CDR3 DNA follows: TGCGCCAGCAGCTGGGGGACAGGGGGCGGTGAGCAGTTCTTC. Translated: CASSWGTGGGEQFF. V and J are TRBV5-1 and TRBJ2-1; 12 bases map to TRBD1. V was pared by 3 bases and J by 9 bases, with 4 bases of the junction left unmatched. Germline V gives CDR1 SGHRS, CDR2 YFSETQ. The CDR3 sequence is 14 residues long.

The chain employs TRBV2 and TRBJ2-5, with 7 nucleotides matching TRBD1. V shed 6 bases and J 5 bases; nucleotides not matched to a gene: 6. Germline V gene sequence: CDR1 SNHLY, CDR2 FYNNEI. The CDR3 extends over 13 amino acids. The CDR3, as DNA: TGTGCCAGCAGGAAGGGACAGTCGGAGACCCAGTACTTC. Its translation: CASRKGQSETQYF.

The CDR3 spells CASSLGPHSGNTIYF. CDR3 DNA sequence: TGTGCCAGCAGCTTAGGACCTCACTCTGGAAACACCATATATTTT. The chain carries TRBV7-7 and TRBJ1-3; no reliable D call. Trimming took off 1 base at V and 0 bases at J, with 7 bases between the two ends. This CDR3 is 15 amino acids long. From germline, CDR1 is SSHAT and CDR2 FNYEAQ (reference sequence).

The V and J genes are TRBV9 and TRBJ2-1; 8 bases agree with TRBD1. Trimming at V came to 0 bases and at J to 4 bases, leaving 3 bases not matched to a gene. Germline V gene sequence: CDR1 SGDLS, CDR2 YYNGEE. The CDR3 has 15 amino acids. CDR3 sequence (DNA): TGTGCCAGCAGCGTAGATGGACAGGGTTACAATGAGCAGTTCTTC. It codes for CASSVDGQGYNEQFF.

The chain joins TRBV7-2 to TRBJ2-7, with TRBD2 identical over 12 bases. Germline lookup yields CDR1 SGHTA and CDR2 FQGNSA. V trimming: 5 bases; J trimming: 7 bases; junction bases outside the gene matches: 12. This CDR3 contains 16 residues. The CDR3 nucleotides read TGTGCCAGCAGCCAAACCCGACTAGCGGGAGCAAGGGAGCAGTACTTC. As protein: CASSQTRLAGAREQYF.

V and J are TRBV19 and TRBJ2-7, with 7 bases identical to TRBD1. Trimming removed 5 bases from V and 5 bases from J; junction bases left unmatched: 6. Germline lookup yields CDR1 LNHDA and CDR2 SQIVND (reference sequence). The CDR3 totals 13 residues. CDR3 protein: CASSLQGVDEQYF. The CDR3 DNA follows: TGTGCCAGTAGTCTCCAGGGGGTTGACGAGCAGTACTTC.

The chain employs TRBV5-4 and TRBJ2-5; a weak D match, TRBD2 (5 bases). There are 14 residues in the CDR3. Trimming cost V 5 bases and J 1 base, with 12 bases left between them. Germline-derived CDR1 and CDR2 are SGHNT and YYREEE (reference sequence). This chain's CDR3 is CASSRAEPQETQYF. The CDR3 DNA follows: TGTGCCAGCAGTCGAGCGGAGCCCCAAGAGACCCAGTACTTC.

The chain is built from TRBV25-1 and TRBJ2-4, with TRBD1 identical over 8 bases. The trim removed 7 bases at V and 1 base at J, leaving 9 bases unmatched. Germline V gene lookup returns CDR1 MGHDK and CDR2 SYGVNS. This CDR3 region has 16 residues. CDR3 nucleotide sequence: TGTGCCAGCATTGACAGGGGTAAGGCGGCCAAAAACATTCAGTACTTC. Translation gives CASIDRGKAAKNIQYF.

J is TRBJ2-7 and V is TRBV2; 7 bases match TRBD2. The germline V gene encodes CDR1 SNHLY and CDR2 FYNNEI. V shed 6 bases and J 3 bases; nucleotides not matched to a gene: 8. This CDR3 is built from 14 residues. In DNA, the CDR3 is TGTGCCAGCAGATCCCGGGGGACTATCTACGAGCAGTACTTC. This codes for CASRSRGTIYEQYF. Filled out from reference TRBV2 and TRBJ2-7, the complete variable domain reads EPEVTQTPSHQVTQMGQEVILRCVPISNHLYFYWYRQILGQKVEFLVSFYNNEISEKSEIFDDQFSVERPDGSNFTLKIRSTKLEDSAMYFCASRSRGTIYEQYFGPGTRLTVT.

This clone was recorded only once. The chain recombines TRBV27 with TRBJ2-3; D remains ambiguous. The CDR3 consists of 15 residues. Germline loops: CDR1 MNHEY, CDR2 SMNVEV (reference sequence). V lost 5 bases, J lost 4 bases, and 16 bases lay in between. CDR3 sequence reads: CASSPLEDSSDTQYF. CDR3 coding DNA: TGTGCCAGCAGTCCGTTGGAAGATAGTTCAGATACGCAGTATTTT.

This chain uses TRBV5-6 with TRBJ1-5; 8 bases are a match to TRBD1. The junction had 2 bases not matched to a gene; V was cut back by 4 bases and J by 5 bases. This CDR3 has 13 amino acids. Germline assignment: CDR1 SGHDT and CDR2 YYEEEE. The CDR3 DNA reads TGTGCCAGCAGCATGGACAGGGATCAGCCCCAGCATTTT. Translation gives CASSMDRDQPQHF.

CDR3 residues: CASSAARGSRENYGYTF. The CDR3 DNA sequence: TGTGCCAGTAGCGCGGCGCGGGGGTCGCGGGAGAACTATGGCTACACCTTC. The chain couples TRBV19 to TRBJ1-2; possible D gene TRBD1, 5 bases. CDR3 length: 17 amino acids. V shed 6 bases and J shed 2 bases, with 22 bases lying between them. Germline CDR1 is LNHDA and CDR2 is SQIVND (reference sequence). Complete variable domain (other parts from reference TRBV19 and TRBJ1-2): DGGITQSPKYLFRKEGQNVTLSCEQNLNHDAMYWYRQDPGQGLRLIYYSQIVNDFQKGDIAEGYSVSREKKESFPLTVTSAQKNPTAFYLCASSAARGSRENYGYTFGSGTRLTVV.

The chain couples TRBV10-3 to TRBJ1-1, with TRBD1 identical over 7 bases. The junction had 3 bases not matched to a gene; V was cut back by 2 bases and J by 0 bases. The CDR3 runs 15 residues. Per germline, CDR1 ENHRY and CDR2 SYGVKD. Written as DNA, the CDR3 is TGTGCCATCAGTGAGCCGGGACAGATGAACACTGAAGCTTTCTTT. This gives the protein CAISEPGQMNTEAFF.

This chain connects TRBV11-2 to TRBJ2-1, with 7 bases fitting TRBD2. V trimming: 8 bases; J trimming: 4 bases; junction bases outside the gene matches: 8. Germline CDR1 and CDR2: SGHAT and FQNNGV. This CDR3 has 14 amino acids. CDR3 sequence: CASLKWGGYNEQFF. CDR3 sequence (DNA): TGTGCCAGCTTAAAGTGGGGGGGGTACAATGAGCAGTTCTTC.

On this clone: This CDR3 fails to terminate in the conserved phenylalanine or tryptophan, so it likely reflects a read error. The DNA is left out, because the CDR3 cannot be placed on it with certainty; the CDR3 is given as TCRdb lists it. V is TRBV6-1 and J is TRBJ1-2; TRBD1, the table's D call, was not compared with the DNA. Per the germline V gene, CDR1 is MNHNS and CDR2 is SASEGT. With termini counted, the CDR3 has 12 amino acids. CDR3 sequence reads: CASSERSAGGTL.

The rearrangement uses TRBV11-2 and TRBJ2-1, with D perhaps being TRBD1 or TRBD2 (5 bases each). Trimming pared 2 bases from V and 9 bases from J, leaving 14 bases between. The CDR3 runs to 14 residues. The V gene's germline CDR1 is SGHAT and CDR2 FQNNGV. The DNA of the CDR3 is TGTGCCAGCAGCTTACAGGGAGAGAGCCTTGAGCAGTTCTTC. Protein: CASSLQGESLEQFF.